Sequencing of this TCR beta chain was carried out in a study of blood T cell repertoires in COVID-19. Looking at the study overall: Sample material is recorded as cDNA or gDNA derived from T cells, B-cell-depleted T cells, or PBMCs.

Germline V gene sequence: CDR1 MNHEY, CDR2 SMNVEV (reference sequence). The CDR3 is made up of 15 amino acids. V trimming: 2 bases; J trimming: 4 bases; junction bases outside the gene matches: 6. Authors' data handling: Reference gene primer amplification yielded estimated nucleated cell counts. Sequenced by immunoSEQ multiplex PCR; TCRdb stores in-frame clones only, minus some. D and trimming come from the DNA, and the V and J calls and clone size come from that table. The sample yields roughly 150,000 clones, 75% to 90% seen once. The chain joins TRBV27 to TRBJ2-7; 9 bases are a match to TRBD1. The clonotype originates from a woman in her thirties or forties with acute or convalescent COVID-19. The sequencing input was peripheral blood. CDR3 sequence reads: CASSLGGQGFYEQYF. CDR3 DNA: TGTGCCAGCAGTTTAGGGGGACAGGGTTTTTACGAGCAGTACTTC.